The next 27 T cell receptor beta chains were all read from a single sample in a study of PD-1 blockade in classical Hodgkin lymphoma (dated by TCRdb to about 2020). The receptor library was made with the immunoSEQ multiplex PCR assay. Imported from immuneACCESS, the table was reduced by TCRdb to in-frame sequences with V and J called. These copies leave out some clones; in studies compared against another copy, an unresolved V gene accounts for under half, and the cause of the remainder is not known. This sample has 25,000 to 30,000 clones in its table, and around 90% of those were observed once. About 0.32% of the sample rests with the top ten. The time point label on this specimen signifies: newly diagnosed, previously untreated cHL patient sample. Using a Miltenyi CD4+ T cell isolation kit, CD4+ T cells were purified from thawed PBMCs through magnetic negative selection. Sequenced input: CD4+ T cells from blood. The receptors shown here come from a human donor with classical Hodgkin lymphoma.

V and J are TRBV2 and TRBJ2-5, with 12 bases fitting TRBD2. Per the germline V gene, CDR1 is SNHLY and CDR2 is FYNNEI. The V and J ends lost 1 base and 5 bases, in that order; junction bases with no gene match: 5. The length of the CDR3 is 16 residues. CDR3 nucleotide sequence: TGTGCCAGCAGTGAAGGACTAGCGGGAGATATGGAGACCCAGTACTTC. Encoded protein: CASSEGLAGDMETQYF.

The chain's CDR3 is CASSLGTDQPQHF. Written as DNA, the CDR3 is TGCGCCAGCAGCTTGGGCACCGATCAGCCCCAGCATTTT. The chain carries TRBV5-1 and TRBJ1-5, with D unresolved. The CDR3 extends over 13 amino acids. Trimming stripped 0 bases from V and 5 bases from J, with 6 bases between. Germline loops: CDR1 SGHRS, CDR2 YFSETQ.

The chain recombines TRBV29-1 with TRBJ1-2, with D unresolved. V shed 0 bases and J shed 4 bases, with 6 bases lying between them. The CDR3 is made up of 12 amino acids. The germline V gene encodes CDR1 SQVTM and CDR2 ANQGSEA. The CDR3 loop reads CSVEEESYGYTF. The CDR3 DNA sequence: TGCAGCGTTGAAGAAGAGAGCTATGGCTACACCTTC.

The chain carries TRBV28 and TRBJ1-4; no definite D call. There are 14 residues in the CDR3. CDR1 MDHEN and CDR2 SYDVKM come from the germline V gene. V lost 7 bases and J lost 6, with 15 bases in between. CDR3 nucleotides: TGTGCCAGCACTGCACCCAGAGGTCATGAAAAACTGTTTTTT. It specifies CASTAPRGHEKLFF. The full variable domain, its missing parts supplied by reference TRBV28 and TRBJ1-4, is DVKVTQSSRYLVKRTGEKVFLECVQDMDHENMFWYRQDPGLGLRLIYFSYDVKMKEKGDIPEGYSVSREKKERFSLILESASTNQTSMYLCASTAPRGHEKLFFGSGTQLSVL.

The chain recombines TRBV28 with TRBJ1-3, with D unresolved. The V gene lost 4 bases and the J gene lost 4 bases, with 8 bases spanning the gap. This CDR3 is 13 amino acids long. Germline-derived CDR1 and CDR2 are MDHEN and SYDVKM. In DNA, the CDR3 is TGTGCCAGCAGTTCCGGAGCAGGAAACACCATATATTTT. Amino acid sequence: CASSSGAGNTIYF. The full variable domain, completed using reference TRBV28 and TRBJ1-3, is DVKVTQSSRYLVKRTGEKVFLECVQDMDHENMFWYRQDPGLGLRLIYFSYDVKMKEKGDIPEGYSVSREKKERFSLILESASTNQTSMYLCASSSGAGNTIYFGEGSWLTVV.

This clone was seen only once. V usage is TRBV7-2 and J usage is TRBJ2-4; 8 nucleotides line up with TRBD2. Trimming took 5 bases from V and 0 from J; bases not matched to a gene: 3. The CDR3 is made up of 15 amino acids. The V gene's germline CDR1 is SGHTA and CDR2 FQGNSA. The CDR3: CASSLLAAAKNIQYF. CDR3 in DNA: TGTGCCAGCAGCCTACTAGCGGCAGCCAAAAACATTCAGTACTTC.

The chain links TRBV18 to TRBJ2-7; D perhaps matches TRBD1 (5 bases). V was cut by 2 bases and J by 6 bases, with 8 bases left in between. The CDR3 runs 12 residues. Germline V gene data show CDR1 as KGHSH and CDR2 as LQKENI. The CDR3 is CASSPRGAEQYF. In DNA, the CDR3 is TGTGCCAGCTCACCAAGGGGTGCCGAGCAGTACTTC.

This clone was picked up a small number of times. Here the CDR3 reads CASSAAWTAEQYF. CDR3 nucleotides: TGTGCCAGCAGTGCGGCCTGGACGGCCGAGCAGTACTTC. The chain employs TRBV2 and TRBJ2-7; D is ambiguous. V was trimmed by 4 bases and J by 6 bases, leaving 13 bases between them. The CDR3 sequence is 13 residues long. Germline V gene lookup returns CDR1 SNHLY and CDR2 FYNNEI.

This CDR3 is CASSLRQGPYYEQYF. Written as DNA, the CDR3 is TGTGCCAGCAGCTTAAGACAGGGACCTTACTACGAGCAGTACTTC. V and J are TRBV7-3 and TRBJ2-7; 7 bases line up with TRBD1. Germline CDR1 is SGHTA and CDR2 is FQGTGA. The CDR3 loop spans 15 amino acids. V was pared by 1 base and J by 3 bases, with 6 bases of the junction left unmatched. Complete variable domain (other parts from reference TRBV7-3 and TRBJ2-7): GAGVSQTPSNKVTEKGKYVELRCDPISGHTALYWYRQSLGQGPEFLIYFQGTGAADDSGLPNDRFFAVRPEGSVSTLKIQRTERGDSAVYLCASSLRQGPYYEQYFGPGTRLTVT.

The chain couples TRBV7-2 to TRBJ2-1, with 7 bases that match TRBD1. CDR1 is SGHTA and CDR2 is FQGNSA in the germline V gene. The CDR3 has 14 residues. The trim removed 1 base at V and 8 bases at J, leaving 5 bases unmatched. The CDR3 region is CASSLGGGWDEQFF. Written as DNA, the CDR3 is TGTGCCAGCAGCTTAGGAGGGGGCTGGGATGAGCAGTTCTTC. Using reference TRBV7-2 and TRBJ2-1 for the parts outside the CDR3, the full variable domain is GAGVSQSPSNKVTEKGKDVELRCDPISGHTALYWYRQSLGQGLEFLIYFQGNSAPDKSGLPSDRFSAERTGGSVSTLTIQRTQQEDSAVYLCASSLGGGWDEQFFGPGTRLTVL.

The chain has TRBV7-2 and TRBJ1-1; D remains ambiguous. Germline-derived CDR1 and CDR2 are SGHTA and FQGNSA. The CDR3 spans 14 residues. Trimming removed 5 bases from V and 1 base from J, with 11 bases in between. CDR3 sequence reads: CASSAWGANTEAFF. DNA of the CDR3: TGTGCCAGCAGCGCCTGGGGTGCGAACACTGAAGCTTTCTTT.

CDR3: CASRGTGGDTGELFF. The CDR3, as DNA: TGTGCCAGCAGAGGGACAGGGGGCGACACCGGGGAGCTGTTTTTT. V is TRBV6-5 and J is TRBJ2-2, with 12 bases that match TRBD1. The germline V gene has CDR1 MNHEY and CDR2 SVGAGI. The ends lost 6 bases at V and 3 bases at J; junction bases unmatched: 2. The CDR3 has 15 residues.

The chain employs TRBV5-1 and TRBJ2-3; D gene uncertain. CDR1 and CDR2 (germline): SGHRS, YFSETQ. This CDR3 region has 15 residues. The V and J ends lost 0 bases and 6 bases respectively, with 14 bases between them. For the CDR3, the DNA is TGCGCCAGCAGCTTGGAGGGCGACGTGAGGGATACGCAGTATTTT. Translating gives CASSLEGDVRDTQYF.

V and J are TRBV7-2 and TRBJ2-7; 11 nucleotides match TRBD1. J gave up 2 bases and V 1 base, and 1 base lay outside the gene matches. This CDR3 has 15 residues. Per the germline V gene, CDR1 is SGHTA and CDR2 is FQGNSA. CDR3: CASSLVGQGAYEQYF. The CDR3 bases are TGTGCCAGCAGCTTAGTGGGACAGGGGGCCTACGAGCAGTACTTC.

V gene TRBV4-2 combines with J gene TRBJ2-2; TRBD2 agrees at 7 bases. Germline trimming cut 3 bases from V and 6 bases from J; bases unmatched to any gene: 10. The CDR3 runs to 16 residues. Germline CDR1 and CDR2: LGHNA and YNFKEQ. CDR3 coding DNA: TGTGCCAGCAGCCAGGCAGCGGGGACCGCTGCCGGGGAGCTGTTTTTT. This sequence encodes CASSQAAGTAAGELFF.

This clone was seen only a few times. The V gene is TRBV7-9, the J gene TRBJ1-1; D uncertain. CDR1 is SEHNR and CDR2 is FQNEAQ in the germline V gene (reference sequence). Trimming removed 5 bases at V and 11 bases at J, with 18 bases between. The CDR3 spans 13 residues. CDR3: CASSHRSGPGAFF. The CDR3 DNA reads TGTGCCAGCAGCCATCGTAGCGGGCCGGGGGCTTTCTTT.

The V call is TRBV27, the J call TRBJ2-7, with TRBD2 as a possible D gene (5 bases). The V and J ends lost 6 bases and 7 bases respectively, with 10 bases between them. Germline CDR1 and CDR2: MNHEY and SMNVEV (reference sequence). This CDR3 contains 11 residues. The CDR3, as DNA: TGTGCCAGCAGGAAAACGGGGGAGCAGTACTTC. It encodes CASRKTGEQYF.

This chain uses TRBV19 with TRBJ1-5; the D is unclear. The germline V and J ends were trimmed by 4 bases and 6 bases, with 13 bases remaining between them. The germline gives CDR1 LNHDA, CDR2 SQIVND (reference sequence). CDR3 length: 14 amino acids. Written as DNA, the CDR3 is TGTGCCAGTAGTAAATGGGGTGCGAGTCAGCCCCAGCATTTT. This translates into CASSKWGASQPQHF.

This sequence joins TRBV11-2 and TRBJ2-3; TRBD1 matches at 9 bases. Germline-derived CDR1 and CDR2 are SGHAT and FQNNGV. This CDR3 comprises 17 residues. After removal of 2 bases from V and 1 base from J, the junction contained 7 bases not matched to a gene. DNA for the CDR3: TGTGCCAGCAGCTTACTGGGACAGGGCATCCGCACAGATACGCAGTATTTT. As protein: CASSLLGQGIRTDTQYF. Supplemented by reference TRBV11-2 and TRBJ2-3, the full variable domain reads EAGVAQSPRYKIIEKRQSVAFWCNPISGHATLYWYQQILGQGPKLLIQFQNNGVVDDSQLPKDRFSAERLKGVDSTLKIQPAKLEDSAVYLCASSLLGQGIRTDTQYFGPGTRLTVL.

The V call is TRBV10-3, the J call TRBJ2-2; D is undetermined. The CDR3 is made up of 15 amino acids. Looked up from germline, CDR1 is ENHRY and CDR2 is SYGVKD. Trimming took 6 bases from V and 0 from J, leaving 11 bases between them. The CDR3 DNA is TGTGCCATCAGCCGCGGAGCGCCGAACACCGGGGAGCTGTTTTTT. Protein sequence: CAISRGAPNTGELFF.

The J gene is TRBJ1-3, the V gene TRBV6-5; D might be TRBD1 (5 bases). V was shortened by 6 bases and J by 2 bases, with 14 bases between the two germline ends. Germline CDR1 and CDR2: MNHEY and SVGAGI. This CDR3 has 15 amino acids. CDR3 amino acids: CASRRQSQAGNTIYF. In DNA, the CDR3 is TGTGCCAGCAGACGACAGTCCCAAGCTGGAAACACCATATATTTT.

V is TRBV19 and J is TRBJ1-1; maybe TRBD1 (5 bases). The CDR3 is 16 amino acids. The V end was cut by 4 bases, the J end by 5 bases, with 20 bases between. Per the germline V gene, CDR1 is LNHDA and CDR2 is SQIVND (reference sequence). CDR3 in DNA: TGTGCCAGTAGTACTGTCTCGGGGGGGAGGAGAACTGAAGCTTTCTTT. It codes for CASSTVSGGRRTEAFF. Full variable domain (outside the CDR3, taken from reference TRBV19 and TRBJ1-1): DGGITQSPKYLFRKEGQNVTLSCEQNLNHDAMYWYRQDPGQGLRLIYYSQIVNDFQKGDIAEGYSVSREKKESFPLTVTSAQKNPTAFYLCASSTVSGGRRTEAFFGQGTRLTVV.

This clone was observed once. J is TRBJ2-6 and V is TRBV10-3; the D is unclear. V lost 3 bases to trimming and J lost 1 base, with 7 bases between them. CDR1 and CDR2 (germline): ENHRY, SYGVKD. The CDR3 is made up of 15 amino acids. The CDR3 sequence is CAISDPRSGANVLTF. In DNA, the CDR3 is TGTGCCATCAGTGATCCCCGGTCTGGGGCCAACGTCCTGACTTTC.

V usage is TRBV7-9 and J usage is TRBJ1-3, with D unclear. Germline CDR1 SEHNR, CDR2 FQNEAQ (reference sequence). V lost 4 bases and J lost 0, with 10 bases in between. This CDR3 is 15 amino acids long. The CDR3 is CASSWGASSGNTIYF. CDR3 DNA: TGTGCCAGCAGCTGGGGTGCGAGCTCTGGAAACACCATATATTTT.

This CDR3 is CASSRLMMATNEKLFF. The CDR3, as DNA: TGTGCCAGCAGCCGCCTGATGATGGCAACTAATGAAAAACTGTTTTTT. The chain links TRBV5-6 to TRBJ1-4, with unresolved D. Trimming took off 4 bases at V and 0 bases at J, with 13 bases between the two ends. CDR3 length equals 16 residues. The germline V gene encodes CDR1 SGHDT and CDR2 YYEEEE.

V gene TRBV28 combines with J gene TRBJ2-7; 7 nucleotides line up with TRBD1. CDR1 and CDR2 from the germline V gene are MDHEN and SYDVKM. The length of the CDR3 is 13 residues. V dropped 5 bases and J dropped 2; count of bases not matched to a gene: 3. The CDR3 protein is CASSVTGTYEQYF. The CDR3 coding sequence is TGTGCCAGCAGTGTGACAGGGACCTACGAGCAGTACTTC.

V gene TRBV21-1 combines with J gene TRBJ1-3; the table's D gene call, TRBD1, was not cross checked with the DNA. TRBV21-1 has pseudogene status. The CDR3 length is 20 residues. CDR3: CASLSYPGQAPLFSGNTIYF. CDR3 DNA sequence: TGTGCCAGTTTATCCTACCCGGGACAGGCGCCTCTCTTCTCTGGAAACACCATATATTTT.